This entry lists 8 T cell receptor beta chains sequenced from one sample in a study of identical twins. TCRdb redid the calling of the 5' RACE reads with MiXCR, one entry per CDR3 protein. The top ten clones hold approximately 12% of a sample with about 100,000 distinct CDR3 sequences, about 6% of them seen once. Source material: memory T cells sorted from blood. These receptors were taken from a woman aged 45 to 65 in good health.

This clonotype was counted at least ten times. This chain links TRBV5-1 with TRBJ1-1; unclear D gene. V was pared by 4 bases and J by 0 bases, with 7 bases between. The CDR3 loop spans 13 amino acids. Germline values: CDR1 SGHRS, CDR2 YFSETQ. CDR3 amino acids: CASSPWMNTEAFF. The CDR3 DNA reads TGCGCCAGCAGCCCCTGGATGAACACTGAAGCTTTCTTT.

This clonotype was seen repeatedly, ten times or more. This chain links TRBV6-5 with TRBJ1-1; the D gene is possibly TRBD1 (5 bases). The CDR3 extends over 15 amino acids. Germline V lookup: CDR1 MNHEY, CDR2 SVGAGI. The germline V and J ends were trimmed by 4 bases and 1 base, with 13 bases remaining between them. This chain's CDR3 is CASSSTGTPNTEAFF. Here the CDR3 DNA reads TGTGCCAGCAGTTCCACCGGGACCCCGAACACTGAAGCTTTCTTT.

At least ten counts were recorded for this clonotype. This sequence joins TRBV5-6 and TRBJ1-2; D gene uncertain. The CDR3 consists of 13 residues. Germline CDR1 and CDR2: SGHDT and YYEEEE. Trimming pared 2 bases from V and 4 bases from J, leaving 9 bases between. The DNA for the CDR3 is TGTGCCAGCAGCTTTGTAGAGGGCTATGGCTACACCTTC. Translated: CASSFVEGYGYTF.

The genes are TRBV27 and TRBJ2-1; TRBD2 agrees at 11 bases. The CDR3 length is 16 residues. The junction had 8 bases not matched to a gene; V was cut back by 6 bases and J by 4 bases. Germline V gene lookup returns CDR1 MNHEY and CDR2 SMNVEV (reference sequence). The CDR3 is CASRRTSGSAYNEQFF. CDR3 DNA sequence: TGTGCCAGCAGGCGTACTAGCGGGAGCGCTTACAATGAGCAGTTCTTC.

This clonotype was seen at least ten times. The CDR3 sequence is CATSGLAGGLRRFF. For the CDR3, the DNA is TGTGCCACCTCCGGACTAGCGGGAGGGTTACGGCGGTTCTTC. The V call is TRBV24-1, the J call TRBJ2-1; 15 bases match TRBD2. The V gene end was trimmed by 9 bases and the J gene end by 15 bases; junction bases not matched to a gene: 11. The CDR3 spans 14 residues. Germline CDR1 reads KGHDR; CDR2 reads SFDVKD.

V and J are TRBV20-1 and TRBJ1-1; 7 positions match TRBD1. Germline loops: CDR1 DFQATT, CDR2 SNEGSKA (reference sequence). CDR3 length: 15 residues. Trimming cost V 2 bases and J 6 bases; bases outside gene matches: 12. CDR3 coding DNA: TGCAGTGCTAGAAACCTTCTAGGACAGGACGCTGAAGCTTTCTTT. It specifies CSARNLLGQDAEAFF.

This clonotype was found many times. The CDR3 nucleotides read TGTGCCAGCACCCAAGGGCAAGAGACCCAGTACTTC. Residues: CASTQGQETQYF. The rearrangement links TRBV12-3 or TRBV12-4 to TRBJ2-5; D is unresolved. The V end lost 7 bases, the J end lost 2 bases, and 8 bases lay between the germline ends. The CDR3 is 12 amino acids.

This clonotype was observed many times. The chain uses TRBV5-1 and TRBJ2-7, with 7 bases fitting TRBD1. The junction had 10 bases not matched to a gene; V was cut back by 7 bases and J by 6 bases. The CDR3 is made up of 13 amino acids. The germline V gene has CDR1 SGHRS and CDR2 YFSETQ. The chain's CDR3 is CASGTELIGEQYF. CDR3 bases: TGCGCCAGCGGGACAGAGCTCATCGGCGAGCAGTACTTC. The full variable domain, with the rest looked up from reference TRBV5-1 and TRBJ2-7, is KAGVTQTPRYLIKTRGQQVTLSCSPISGHRSVSWYQQTPGQGLQFLFEYFSETQRNKGNFPGRFSGRQFSNSRSEMNVSTLELGDSALYLCASGTELIGEQYFGPGTRLTVT.